These 4 T cell receptor beta chains originate from one sample sequenced in a study of CD8 T cells in ankylosing spondylitis. TCRdb re-analysed the 5' RACE reads in MiXCR, keeping a single row per CDR3 protein. The sample carries 350,000 or so distinct CDR3 sequences, 11% recorded once. Sequenced: blood, either unsorted or a sorted T cell fraction (not recorded which). These receptors came from a female donor with ankylosing spondylitis or in good health (not recorded which).

This clonotype was counted only a few times. The CDR3 loop reads CAWSQYLGNTGELFF. In DNA form, the CDR3 reads TGTGCCTGGAGTCAATACCTAGGGAACACCGGGGAGCTGTTTTTT. The J gene is TRBJ2-2, the V gene TRBV30; D ambiguous. The CDR3 runs 15 residues. Trimming removed 2 bases from V and 1 base from J, with 11 bases in between. Germline V gene lookup returns CDR1 GTSNPN and CDR2 SVGIG (reference sequence). Looking up the rest from reference TRBV30 and TRBJ2-2 gives the full variable domain: SQTIHQWPATLVQPVGSPLSLECTVEGTSNPNLYWYRQAAGRGLQLLFYSVGIGQISSEVPQNLSASRPQDRQFILSSKKLLLSDSGFYLCAWSQYLGNTGELFFGEGSRLTVL.

In its sample, this clonotype was seen many times. The chain recombines TRBV6-2 or TRBV6-3 with TRBJ2-1, with D perhaps matching TRBD1 (5 bases). Germline lookup yields CDR1 MNHEY and CDR2 SVGEGT. CDR3 length equals 12 residues. Trimming removed 9 bases from V and 0 bases from J, with 6 bases in between. CDR3 nucleotide sequence: TGTGCCAGTAGGGGCTCCTACAATGAGCAGTTCTTC. Encoded protein: CASRGSYNEQFF.

This clonotype was recorded at least ten times. The chain joins TRBV5-1 to TRBJ2-2, with TRBD1 as a possible D gene (6 bases). This CDR3 spans 16 amino acids. Germline CDR1 SGHRS, CDR2 YFSETQ. V lost 3 bases to trimming and J lost 2 bases, with 14 bases between them. Here the CDR3 reads CASSSNVGANTGELFF. The CDR3 region has the DNA TGCGCCAGCAGCTCCAATGTGGGGGCCAACACCGGGGAGCTGTTTTTT.

At least ten counts were recorded for this clonotype. V is TRBV5-1 and J is TRBJ2-1, with D possibly TRBD2 on 6 matching bases. CDR3 length equals 15 residues. V dropped 0 bases and J dropped 2 bases, with 9 bases sitting between them. CDR1 is SGHRS, CDR2 YFSETQ, per germline. CDR3 sequence reads: CASSLGGTPYNEQFF. Here the CDR3 DNA reads TGCGCCAGCAGCTTGGGCGGGACTCCCTACAATGAGCAGTTCTTC.